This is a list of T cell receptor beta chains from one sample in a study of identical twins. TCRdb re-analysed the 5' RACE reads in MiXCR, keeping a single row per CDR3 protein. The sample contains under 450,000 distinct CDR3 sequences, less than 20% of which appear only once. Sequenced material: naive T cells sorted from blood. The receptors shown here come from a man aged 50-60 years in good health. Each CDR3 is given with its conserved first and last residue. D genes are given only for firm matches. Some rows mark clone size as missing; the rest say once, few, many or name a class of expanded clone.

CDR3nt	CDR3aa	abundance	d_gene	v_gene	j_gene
TGTGCCAGCAGTTACTCGAACTCTCCCCTCGGAGACGAGCAGTACTTC	CASSYSNSPLGDEQYF	-	-	TRBV6-5	TRBJ2-7
TGTGCCAGCTCACATTCGACAGTAAGCTCTGGGGCCAACGTCCTGACTTTC	CASSHSTVSSGANVLTF	many	-	TRBV18	TRBJ2-6
TGTGCCAGCAGCTTACTTATGACAGGGGACACAGATACGCAGTATTTT	CASSLLMTGDTDTQYF	-	TRBD1	TRBV5-6	TRBJ2-3
TGCGCCAGCAGCTTGGTCCCCTCACCGGGAAGGCGGGAGACCCAGTACTTC	CASSLVPSPGRRETQYF	many	-	TRBV5-1	TRBJ2-5
TGTGCCATCAGTGAGCACACAGATACGCAGTATTTT	CAISEHTDTQYF	-	-	TRBV10-3	TRBJ2-3
TGTGCCAGCAGTTCCCTAGCGGGATCTTCCTACAATGAGCAGTTCTTC	CASSSLAGSSYNEQFF	-	TRBD2	TRBV28	TRBJ2-1
TGTGCCAGCAGCGCGAGCATAGGGGCAGAGACCCAGTACTTC	CASSASIGAETQYF	-	-	TRBV9	TRBJ2-5
TGTGCCAGCAGTTCCAGAGCTATCTCCTACAATGAGCAGTTCTTC	CASSSRAISYNEQFF	many	-	TRBV12-3/TRBV12-4	TRBJ2-1
TGTGCCAGCCGAAGCCGTCGCGGGAGCTCCTACGAGCAGTACTTC	CASRSRRGSSYEQYF	few	TRBD2	TRBV7-2	TRBJ2-7
TGTGCCAGCAATTTCGGGAATACGCAGTATTTT	CASNFGNTQYF	-	-	TRBV25-1	TRBJ2-3
TGTGCCAGCAGCCAACATGGTCCGGGGGGACTAGCGAACCGCTTCACAGATACGCAGTATTTT	CASSQHGPGGLANRFTDTQYF	-	TRBD2	TRBV3-1	TRBJ2-3
TGTGCCAGCAGCTTGGAAGGACAGAGGGCCAAAAACATTCAGTACTTC	CASSLEGQRAKNIQYF	few	-	TRBV5-4	TRBJ2-4
TGTGCCAGCAGCCAAGGGTTTGTAGACGGTACATCCTACGAGCAGTACTTC	CASSQGFVDGTSYEQYF	once	-	TRBV4-2	TRBJ2-7
TGCAGTGCTAGATCATTAGCGATTACCTCCTACGAGCAGTACTTC	CSARSLAITSYEQYF	-	-	TRBV20-1	TRBJ2-7
TGTGCCAGCAGCATACGGGCCCGCACAGATACGCAGTATTTT	CASSIRARTDTQYF	-	-	TRBV7-9	TRBJ2-3
TGTGCCAGCAGTTTAGAACGGTGGAATGGCTACACCTTC	CASSLERWNGYTF	-	-	TRBV12-3/TRBV12-4	TRBJ1-2
TGTGCCACCAGTGAACCGTCGACGGGAACCACCGGGGAGCTGTTTTTT	CATSEPSTGTTGELFF	-	-	TRBV24-1	TRBJ2-2
TGTGCCATCAGTGAGTCAGCCCTAGCGGGAGATATGAATGAGCAGTTCTTC	CAISESALAGDMNEQFF	many	TRBD2	TRBV10-3	TRBJ2-1
TGTGCCAGCAGCCACGACAGGGGAGCGAACACCGGGGAGCTGTTTTTT	CASSHDRGANTGELFF	-	TRBD1	TRBV6-1	TRBJ2-2
TGCAGCGTCGTACAGGGGAACCAAGAGACCCAGTACTTC	CSVVQGNQETQYF	-	TRBD1	TRBV29-1	TRBJ2-5
TGCGCCAGCAGCCAAGAGAGACTAGCGAGCTATGAGCAGTTCTTC	CASSQERLASYEQFF	few	TRBD2	TRBV4-3	TRBJ2-1
TGCAGTGCTAGACCCTCAGGGAACAAGGAAAAACTGTTTTTT	CSARPSGNKEKLFF	few	-	TRBV20-1	TRBJ1-4
TGTGCCAGCAGCTTATGGCACATGGGTGGCTACACCTTC	CASSLWHMGGYTF	many	-	TRBV7-2	TRBJ1-2
TGTGCCAGCAGGATCGAGGTGTCAGATACGCAGTATTTT	CASRIEVSDTQYF	many	-	TRBV7-9	TRBJ2-3
TGTGCCAGCAGTTCTACAGGGTCTGGAAACACCATATATTTT	CASSSTGSGNTIYF	many	-	TRBV12-3/TRBV12-4	TRBJ1-3
TGTGCCAGCAGCCAACCAGGGGGAAACACCATATATTTT	CASSQPGGNTIYF	-	-	TRBV4-2	TRBJ1-3
TGCAGTGCTAGAGGGTCTTGGGGTTCACCCCTCCACTTT	CSARGSWGSPLHF	-	-	TRBV20-1	TRBJ1-6
TGCGCCAGCAGCGGGAATGCAGGGTCCGAGCAGTACTTC	CASSGNAGSEQYF	-	-	TRBV5-1	TRBJ2-7
TGTGCCAGCAGTAGGACTGCGGGAGGGTCGGGTACGCAGTATTTT	CASSRTAGGSGTQYF	few	TRBD2	TRBV12-3/TRBV12-4	TRBJ2-3